This T cell receptor beta chain came from a study of a mutant IDH1 vaccine in newly diagnosed glioma. The table came from immunoSEQ multiplex PCR; TCRdb's copy has only in-frame clones and leaves some out. The sample has approximately 52,000 clones; roughly 80% are singletons. The V and J ends lost 6 bases and 0 bases respectively, with 23 bases between them. The germline V gene has CDR1 SNHLY and CDR2 FYNNEI. The CDR3 covers 18 residues. Time point here: baseline, week 1 (first vaccination visit). The treatment is: pre-vaccination baseline after standard-of-care therapy. The chain uses TRBV2 and TRBJ1-1; TRBD1 is a possible D gene (6 bases). The sequences come from PBMCs, collected from a glioma patient treated with radiotherapy, temozolomide or both. The sequence came from a woman in her forties with glioma. The DNA for the CDR3 is TGTGCCAGCAGCCTACAACCTCAGACGGGGGGGCTGAACACTGAAGCTTTCTTT. It specifies CASSLQPQTGGLNTEAFF.